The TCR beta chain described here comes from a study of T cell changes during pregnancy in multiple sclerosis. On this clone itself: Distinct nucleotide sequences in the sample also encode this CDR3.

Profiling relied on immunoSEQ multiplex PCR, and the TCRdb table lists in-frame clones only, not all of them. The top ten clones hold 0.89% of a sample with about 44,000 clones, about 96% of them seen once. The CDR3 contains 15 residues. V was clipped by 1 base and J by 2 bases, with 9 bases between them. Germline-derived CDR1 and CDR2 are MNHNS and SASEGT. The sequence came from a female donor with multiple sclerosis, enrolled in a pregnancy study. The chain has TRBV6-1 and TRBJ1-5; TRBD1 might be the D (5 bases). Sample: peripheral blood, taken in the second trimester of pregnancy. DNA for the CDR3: TGTGCCAGCAGTGAAGGGGGAGGGGGCAATCAGCCCCAGCATTTT. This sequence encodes CASSEGGGGNQPQHF.